These 31 T cell receptor beta chains were sequenced from one sample in a study of CXCR3-negative and CXCR3-positive naive CD8 T cells. cDNA libraries for TRB were generated by 5' RACE incorporating UMI labels. From the 5' RACE reads, TCRdb lists one entry per CDR3 protein and no DNA. The table counts some 41,000 distinct CDR3 sequences; over 8.5% lies in the top ten. The material sequenced was memory CD8+ T cells from blood. The source of these receptors is a human donor in good health. Some clones in this sample may be carry-over from other donors' samples.

The rearrangement links TRBV7-7 to TRBJ1-1. Germline V lookup: CDR1 SSHAT, CDR2 FNYEAQ (reference sequence). There are 13 residues in the CDR3. CDR3: CASSLRMNTEAFF.

This sequence joins TRBV6-2 or TRBV6-3 and TRBJ1-2. CDR1 is MNHEY and CDR2 is SVGEGT in the germline V gene. The CDR3 is 15 amino acids. CDR3: CASSLKETATYGYTF.

This clonotype is called medium-sized based on its frequency. The CDR3 loop is CASSLVGGIYTQYF. The V and J genes are TRBV28 and TRBJ2-3; TCRdb picks TRBD1, but there is no DNA to check that call. Germline assignment: CDR1 MDHEN and CDR2 SYDVKM. The CDR3 length is 14 residues.

The chain has TRBV6-5 and TRBJ2-2. The CDR3 has 15 amino acids. Germline-derived CDR1 and CDR2 are MNHEY and SVGAGI. The CDR3 loop reads CASSLTRGNTGELFF.

CDR3 loop: CASSPDSGSSYNEQFF. The genes are TRBV5-1 and TRBJ2-1; TCRdb names TRBD1, which stays unverified in the absence of DNA. CDR3 length equals 16 residues. In germline, CDR1 is SGHRS, CDR2 YFSETQ.

The chain uses TRBV29-1 and TRBJ2-6. There are 14 residues in the CDR3. Germline V gives CDR1 SQVTM, CDR2 ANQGSEA. The CDR3 loop reads CSVEVEFGANVLTF.

The V and J genes are TRBV28 and TRBJ2-5; TCRdb designates TRBD2, a call that cannot be tested without DNA. CDR3 length: 14 residues. CDR1 MDHEN and CDR2 SYDVKM come from the germline V gene. CDR3 sequence: CASTKGLTQETQYF.

This chain connects TRBV5-1 to TRBJ2-3; TCRdb proposes TRBD2, but this gene call is untestable without DNA. The CDR3 covers 15 residues. Germline-derived CDR1 and CDR2 are SGHRS and YFSETQ. This CDR3 reads CASSLRTSGTDTQYF.

This CDR3 reads CASSPKSIHPDTQYF. The rearrangement links TRBV3-1 to TRBJ2-3. Germline V lookup: CDR1 LGHDT, CDR2 YNNKEL (reference sequence). The CDR3 has 15 residues.

The chain couples TRBV29-1 to TRBJ2-7; checking the TCRdb D call of TRBD1 is not possible without DNA. CDR3 length equals 11 residues. CDR1 is SQVTM, CDR2 ANQGSEA, per germline. The CDR3 loop is CSVDQGYEQYF.

The chain links TRBV11-2 to TRBJ2-1. CDR3 length: 16 amino acids. Germline V gene sequence: CDR1 SGHAT, CDR2 FQNNGV. The chain's CDR3 is CASTVGAGDSYNEQFF. The variable domain in full, completed from reference TRBV11-2 and TRBJ2-1, reads EAGVAQSPRYKIIEKRQSVAFWCNPISGHATLYWYQQILGQGPKLLIQFQNNGVVDDSQLPKDRFSAERLKGVDSTLKIQPAKLEDSAVYLCASTVGAGDSYNEQFFGPGTRLTVL.

The CDR3 loop reads CASRESSGEYNEQFF. The chain combines TRBV6-4 with TRBJ2-1; without DNA, the TCRdb call of TRBD2 cannot be checked. From germline, CDR1 is MRHNA and CDR2 SNTAGT. The CDR3 length is 15 residues.

V gene TRBV21-1 combines with J gene TRBJ1-2; TCRdb's D gene call, TRBD1, goes unchecked for lack of DNA. TRBV21-1 is a pseudogene locus. This CDR3 region has 14 residues. The CDR3 sequence is CASSNSRGRYGYTF.

The rearrangement links TRBV6-2 or TRBV6-3 to TRBJ2-1; no DNA is available, so the TRBD2 call from TCRdb remains unchecked. CDR3 size: 14 residues. Germline-derived CDR1 and CDR2 are MNHEY and SVGEGT. Here the CDR3 reads CASSVGGYYNEQFF.

The chain links TRBV10-3 to TRBJ2-5. The CDR3 runs 11 residues. Germline loops: CDR1 ENHRY, CDR2 SYGVKD. The CDR3 here is CAIRAQETQYF.

The chain combines TRBV29-1 with TRBJ2-2; TCRdb's D gene call, TRBD1, goes unchecked for lack of DNA. The CDR3 extends over 16 amino acids. The V gene's germline CDR1 is SQVTM and CDR2 ANQGSEA. CDR3 sequence reads: CSVVSVLQAGTGELFF.

The gene calls are TRBV7-6 and TRBJ2-7. Germline V gene sequence: CDR1 SGHVS, CDR2 FNYEAQ. The CDR3 extends over 15 amino acids. The CDR3 loop reads CASSREVGIGYEQYF.

This chain joins TRBV7-9 and TRBJ1-4; TCRdb selects TRBD1, and the lack of DNA leaves this call unchecked. The CDR3 has 13 residues. Germline CDR1 reads SEHNR; CDR2 reads FQNEAQ (reference sequence). The CDR3 loop is CASTWAGQPELFF.

The chain carries TRBV20-1 and TRBJ2-7; TCRdb proposes TRBD2, but this gene call is untestable without DNA. CDR3 length equals 15 residues. CDR1 and CDR2 (germline): DFQATT, SNEGSKA (reference sequence). CDR3 sequence reads: CSARALAGEPYEQYF.

This chain joins TRBV12-3 or TRBV12-4 and TRBJ1-1. The CDR3 has 14 amino acids. CDR3 amino acids: CASTLGGGGTEAFF.

V gene TRBV12-3 or TRBV12-4 combines with J gene TRBJ1-1. CDR3 length: 13 amino acids. CDR3 in amino acids: CASSLAVNTEAFF.

The chain couples TRBV5-6 to TRBJ1-1; TCRdb reports TRBD1, a call that lacks DNA to check it against. Germline V gene data show CDR1 as SGHDT and CDR2 as YYEEEE. This CDR3 spans 13 amino acids. CDR3: CASSPTGDPEAFF.

The rearrangement joins TRBV5-1 to TRBJ2-7; as DNA is missing, the TRBD1 call by TCRdb cannot be tested. From germline, CDR1 is SGHRS and CDR2 YFSETQ. The CDR3 is 15 residues long. The CDR3 protein is CASSRGDRPDLEQYF.

V gene TRBV29-1 combines with J gene TRBJ1-1; without DNA, the TCRdb call of TRBD1 cannot be checked. The germline CDR1 and CDR2 sequences are SQVTM and ANQGSEA. CDR3 length: 12 residues. CDR3: CSVEDRATEAFF.

This chain connects TRBV2 to TRBJ2-3; the D call of TRBD2 rests on TCRdb alone, since no DNA is present to check it. Germline values: CDR1 SNHLY, CDR2 FYNNEI. The CDR3 has 16 amino acids. CDR3 residues: CASSPRTSGSEDTQYF.

The rearrangement joins TRBV20-1 to TRBJ2-1; TCRdb's assignment of TRBD1 cannot be checked, as there is no DNA. The CDR3 runs to 14 residues. Germline CDR1 and CDR2: DFQATT and SNEGSKA (reference sequence). CDR3 residues: CSASGTSSYNEQFF.

The CDR3 sequence is CASSLTAGGLQETQYF. The rearrangement joins TRBV7-2 to TRBJ2-5; the TCRdb call, TRBD2, lacks DNA for checking. CDR3 length: 16 amino acids. Germline V gives CDR1 SGHTA, CDR2 FQGNSA.

This chain joins TRBV15 and TRBJ2-1; TCRdb names TRBD2, which stays unverified in the absence of DNA. Germline V gene data show CDR1 as LNHNV and CDR2 as YYDKDF (reference sequence). The CDR3 is 15 amino acids. The CDR3 reads CATSRDLADSTKLFF.

This rearrangement joins TRBV9 to TRBJ2-1; no DNA is available, so the TRBD1 call from TCRdb remains unchecked. This CDR3 spans 17 amino acids. Germline CDR1 reads SGDLS; CDR2 reads YYNGEE. CDR3 residues: CASSVRPDMGGYNEQFF.

The chain recombines TRBV11-3 with TRBJ2-1; with no DNA, the TCRdb D assignment of TRBD1 cannot be verified. This CDR3 contains 13 residues. Germline assignment: CDR1 SGHNT and CDR2 YENEEA. The CDR3 region is CASSFPPFNEQFF.

The chain has TRBV7-2 and TRBJ2-7; TCRdb outputs TRBD2, but without DNA this stays unchecked. The CDR3 extends over 13 amino acids. Per germline, CDR1 SGHTA and CDR2 FQGNSA. CDR3 residues: CASSTGLDYEQYF.